The 29 T cell receptor beta chains reported below all come from one sample, sequenced in a study of blood T cell repertoires in COVID-19 (dated by TCRdb to the early 2020s). The library came from the immunoSEQ multiplex PCR assay. TCRdb re-hosts the immuneACCESS table, in-frame sequences only. Its copies lack some clones; in the studies checked, an unresolved V gene accounts for under half of them, and the cause for the rest is not known. This sample is represented by roughly 500,000 clones; around 89% of them were singletons. Of the sample, 1.5% to 2% falls within the top ten clones. The sample taken for sequencing was PBMCs or T cells enriched from blood (not recorded which). The receptors originated from a woman aged 40 to 55 who had recovered from COVID-19.

This chain connects TRBV5-1 to TRBJ2-1, with 9 bases aligning to TRBD2. V lost 1 base, J lost 3 bases, and 5 bases stayed unmatched. The CDR3 contains 16 residues. CDR1 is SGHRS, CDR2 YFSETQ, per germline. CDR3 sequence: CASSLTTSGDYNEQFF. The CDR3 nucleotides read TGCGCCAGCAGCTTGACGACTAGCGGAGACTACAATGAGCAGTTCTTC.

J is TRBJ1-5 and V is TRBV6-2 or TRBV6-3, with 12 bases fitting TRBD1. CDR3 length: 18 residues. Germline V CDR1 and CDR2: MNHEY, SVGEGT. Trimming at V came to 6 bases and at J to 1 base, leaving 10 bases not matched to a gene. The CDR3 protein is CASSLHRDRGLSNQPQHF. The CDR3 DNA follows: TGTGCCAGCAGCCTCCACCGGGACAGGGGGCTGAGCAATCAGCCCCAGCATTTT.

The chain employs TRBV2 and TRBJ1-2; tentatively, D is TRBD1 (6 bases). CDR3 length: 15 residues. Deletions cut 5 bases from V and 13 bases from J, with 26 bases between. From germline, CDR1 is SNHLY and CDR2 FYNNEI. The CDR3 here is CASSSPGTTRKGGTF. The CDR3 nucleotides read TGTGCCAGCAGTTCTCCCGGGACGACGAGGAAAGGGGGCACCTTC.

V usage is TRBV29-1 and J usage is TRBJ1-2; D ambiguous. This CDR3 region has 13 residues. V lost 1 base and J 5 bases, leaving 11 bases between the germline ends. Germline CDR1 reads SQVTM; CDR2 reads ANQGSEA. The CDR3 sequence: CSVEAGGLYGYTF. The CDR3 coding sequence is TGCAGCGTTGAAGCTGGCGGGTTATATGGCTACACCTTC.

This clone was observed once. This chain links TRBV18 with TRBJ2-1; no clear D gene. The CDR3 extends over 15 amino acids. The V end lost 0 bases, the J end lost 3 bases, and 9 bases lay between the germline ends. Germline CDR1 is KGHSH and CDR2 is LQKENI. The chain's CDR3 is CASSPPTGGYNEQFF. The CDR3 coding sequence is TGTGCCAGCTCACCACCTACCGGCGGCTACAATGAGCAGTTCTTC.

This clone showed up just once. The chain couples TRBV6-4 to TRBJ1-2, with a weak D call TRBD1 (5 bases). V was trimmed by 6 bases and J by 0 bases, leaving 14 bases between them. Germline CDR1 MRHNA, CDR2 SNTAGT. The CDR3 sequence is 15 residues long. CDR3 bases: TGTGCCAGCAGGAGGAAGGACACCGCTAACTATGGCTACACCTTC. This translates into CASRRKDTANYGYTF.

This clone has more than one count but fewer than ten. The gene calls are TRBV19 and TRBJ1-1, with TRBD1 identical over 10 bases. Germline-derived CDR1 and CDR2 are LNHDA and SQIVND (reference sequence). The V and J ends lost 5 bases and 10 bases, in that order; junction bases with no gene match: 10. CDR3 length: 14 amino acids. CDR3 in DNA: TGTGCCAGTAGTCCCGGGACAGGGGTCCTCGGAGCTTTCTTT. Translation: CASSPGTGVLGAFF.

This sequence joins TRBV18 and TRBJ1-2; 7 bases agree with TRBD1. V shed 3 bases and J 2 bases; nucleotides not matched to a gene: 3. The CDR3 extends over 14 amino acids. Per the germline V gene, CDR1 is KGHSH and CDR2 is LQKENI. The CDR3, as DNA: TGTGCCAGCTCACCGGAGACAGGGAACTATGGCTACACCTTC. This sequence encodes CASSPETGNYGYTF.

The chain couples TRBV7-9 to TRBJ2-1, with 14 nucleotides matching TRBD2. Germline-derived CDR1 and CDR2 are SEHNR and FQNEAQ (reference sequence). With V trimmed by 5 bases and J by 13 bases, 13 bases remained unmatched. The CDR3 is 16 amino acids. The CDR3 bases are TGTGCCAGCAGCGGGGACGGGACTAGCGGGAGAGGTGAACAGTTCTTC. It yields the protein CASSGDGTSGRGEQFF.

The J gene is TRBJ1-2, the V gene TRBV30; D not resolved. Germline V lookup: CDR1 GTSNPN, CDR2 SVGIG (reference sequence). V was clipped by 0 bases and J by 3 bases, with 11 bases between them. This CDR3 has 14 amino acids. The chain's CDR3 is CAWSVQWNYYGYTF. In DNA form, the CDR3 reads TGTGCCTGGAGTGTACAGTGGAATTACTATGGCTACACCTTC.

This sequence joins TRBV2 and TRBJ2-5, with a weak D call TRBD2 (6 bases). This CDR3 is 12 amino acids long. V lost 4 bases and J lost 3, with 6 bases in between. Germline V gives CDR1 SNHLY, CDR2 FYNNEI. Written as DNA, the CDR3 is TGTGCCAGCAGTGCGGGGGAAGAGACCCAGTACTTC. Amino acids: CASSAGEETQYF.

This clone was detected a few times. V is TRBV5-1 and J is TRBJ1-1; D perhaps matches TRBD1 (6 bases). The CDR3 runs to 13 residues. Germline CDR1 is SGHRS and CDR2 is YFSETQ. The germline V and J ends were trimmed by 3 bases and 2 bases, with 8 bases remaining between them. The CDR3 coding sequence is TGCGCCAGCAGCTGGGACATTAACACTGAAGCTTTCTTT. Residues: CASSWDINTEAFF.

The rearrangement links TRBV2 to TRBJ1-1; D not resolved. This CDR3 is built from 14 residues. Trimming removed 1 base from V and 3 bases from J, with 9 bases in between. The germline V gene encodes CDR1 SNHLY and CDR2 FYNNEI. The CDR3 protein is CASSEDRRYTEAFF. The CDR3 DNA reads TGTGCCAGCAGTGAAGATAGGCGGTACACTGAAGCTTTCTTT.

The V call is TRBV7-9, the J call TRBJ2-7; 9 nucleotides match TRBD1. With V trimmed by 5 bases and J by 4 bases, 9 bases remained unmatched. CDR1 SEHNR and CDR2 FQNEAQ come from the germline V gene (reference sequence). This CDR3 spans 15 amino acids. The CDR3 nucleotides are TGTGCCAGCAGCCCGGGACAGGGTACGGCATACGAGCAGTACTTC. Protein product: CASSPGQGTAYEQYF.

This sequence joins TRBV6-5 and TRBJ2-1; 8 bases line up with TRBD1. This CDR3 region has 15 residues. Germline CDR1 and CDR2: MNHEY and SVGAGI. V shed 10 bases, J shed 7 bases, and the junction held 15 bases outside the gene matches. The chain's CDR3 is CAINPTGGLWNEQFF. The CDR3 nucleotides read TGTGCCATAAATCCCACAGGGGGGTTGTGGAATGAGCAGTTCTTC.

This chain connects TRBV5-1 to TRBJ2-6, with D unclear. Germline V gives CDR1 SGHRS, CDR2 YFSETQ. This CDR3 has 16 amino acids. Trimming took off 0 bases at V and 3 bases at J, with 10 bases between the two ends. This chain's CDR3 is CASSLDVQSGANVLTF. DNA for the CDR3: TGCGCCAGCAGCTTGGACGTACAAAGTGGGGCCAACGTCCTGACTTTC. Combining the CDR3 with reference TRBV5-1 and TRBJ2-6 gives the whole variable domain KAGVTQTPRYLIKTRGQQVTLSCSPISGHRSVSWYQQTPGQGLQFLFEYFSETQRNKGNFPGRFSGRQFSNSRSEMNVSTLELGDSALYLCASSLDVQSGANVLTFGAGSRLTVL.

The chain has TRBV5-6 and TRBJ2-5; D is perhaps TRBD1 (6 bases). The length of the CDR3 is 13 residues. The V gene lost 6 bases and the J gene lost 1 base, with 10 bases spanning the gap. Germline V lookup: CDR1 SGHDT, CDR2 YYEEEE. CDR3 residues: CASTMDSQETQYF. In DNA form, the CDR3 reads TGTGCCAGCACCATGGACAGCCAAGAGACCCAGTACTTC.

V and J are TRBV18 and TRBJ1-5, with 10 bases aligning to TRBD1. J was trimmed by 4 bases and V by 6 bases; bases with no gene match: 9. Germline values: CDR1 KGHSH, CDR2 LQKENI. This CDR3 is 16 amino acids long. Here the CDR3 DNA reads TGTGCCAGCTCTCCCCGCCCGGACAGGGGGAATCAGCCCCAGCATTTT. Translation: CASSPRPDRGNQPQHF.

This clone showed up just once. The J gene is TRBJ2-7, the V gene TRBV5-1; TRBD1 matches 7 bases. The CDR3 extends over 15 amino acids. The germline V gene encodes CDR1 SGHRS and CDR2 YFSETQ. V trimming: 2 bases; J trimming: 2 bases; junction bases outside the gene matches: 7. CDR3 nucleotide sequence: TGCGCCAGCAGCTTTCGGGACAGTTCTCCCTACGAGCAGTACTTC. Its protein product is CASSFRDSSPYEQYF. Full variable domain (missing parts from reference TRBV5-1 and TRBJ2-7): KAGVTQTPRYLIKTRGQQVTLSCSPISGHRSVSWYQQTPGQGLQFLFEYFSETQRNKGNFPGRFSGRQFSNSRSEMNVSTLELGDSALYLCASSFRDSSPYEQYFGPGTRLTVT.

This chain connects TRBV25-1 to TRBJ2-1; TRBD2 agrees at 7 bases. Germline V gene lookup returns CDR1 MGHDK and CDR2 SYGVNS. The length of the CDR3 is 15 residues. The J segment lost 9 bases and the V segment lost 4 bases, leaving 12 bases of the junction unmatched. CDR3 nucleotides: TGTGCCAGCAGTGTCCGCGGTGGGACTAACGGTGAGCAGTTCTTC. Protein product: CASSVRGGTNGEQFF.

The J gene is TRBJ2-5, the V gene TRBV4-1; 9 bases align to TRBD1. This CDR3 has 13 amino acids. Germline CDR1 is MGHRA and CDR2 is YSYEKL. The J segment lost 5 bases and the V segment lost 4 bases, leaving 2 bases of the junction unmatched. Here the CDR3 DNA reads TGCGCCAGCAGCCGAGGACAGGGGGAGACCCAGTACTTC. Its protein product is CASSRGQGETQYF.

The V gene is TRBV3-1 (or the pseudogene TRBV3-2), the J gene TRBJ2-3, with a possible D match to TRBD1 (6 bases). Trimming removed 4 bases from V and 4 bases from J, with 18 bases in between. Germline V gene data show CDR1 as LGHDT and CDR2 as YNNKEL (reference sequence). This CDR3 has 16 amino acids. CDR3 sequence reads: CASSLSGTTSADTQYF. CDR3 coding DNA: TGTGCCAGCAGCCTTTCCGGGACAACGAGCGCAGATACGCAGTATTTT.

The V and J genes are TRBV11-2 and TRBJ2-7, with 12 positions matching TRBD2. Germline V gene sequence: CDR1 SGHAT, CDR2 FQNNGV. The CDR3 covers 18 residues. The V gene end was trimmed by 0 bases and the J gene end by 3 bases; junction bases not matched to a gene: 9. The CDR3 DNA reads TGTGCCAGCAGCTTAGACTCCCTAGCGGGAGGGGCGGGCTACGAGCAGTACTTC. Translating gives CASSLDSLAGGAGYEQYF.

The chain employs TRBV2 and TRBJ2-4, with 11 bases identical to TRBD2. The CDR3 loop spans 15 amino acids. In germline, CDR1 is SNHLY, CDR2 FYNNEI. After removal of 6 bases from V and 4 bases from J, the junction contained 5 bases not matched to a gene. CDR3 DNA sequence: TGTGCCAGCAGCCACCTAGCGGGAGGTAAAAACATTCAGTACTTC. Translating it yields CASSHLAGGKNIQYF.

The CDR3 region has the DNA TGTGCCAGCAGCCAAGGTCCAGCGGGCCAAGAGACCCAGTACTTC. Protein sequence: CASSQGPAGQETQYF. The chain recombines TRBV3-1 (or the pseudogene TRBV3-2) with TRBJ2-5; D perhaps matches TRBD2 (6 bases). This CDR3 region has 15 residues. The germline CDR1 and CDR2 sequences are LGHDT and YNNKEL (reference sequence). Trimming took off 1 base at V and 1 base at J, with 10 bases between the two ends.

The CDR3 nucleotides are TGTGCCAGCAGCGTAAGATCGACTGCGAACACCGGGGAGCTGTTTTTT. Encoded protein: CASSVRSTANTGELFF. The chain has TRBV9 and TRBJ2-2; no definite D call. Germline V gives CDR1 SGDLS, CDR2 YYNGEE. This CDR3 is built from 16 residues. The V and J ends lost 1 base and 0 bases respectively, with 10 bases between them.

V gene TRBV3-1 (or the pseudogene TRBV3-2) combines with J gene TRBJ1-1; D may be TRBD1 (5 bases). The CDR3 loop spans 13 amino acids. Germline values: CDR1 LGHDT, CDR2 YNNKEL (reference sequence). The V gene lost 3 bases and the J gene lost 0 bases, with 5 bases spanning the gap. The CDR3 loop is CASSQTVNTEAFF. The CDR3 DNA reads as TGTGCCAGCAGCCAGACAGTGAACACTGAAGCTTTCTTT.

In this sample, this clone turned up a few times. The chain has TRBV6-4 and TRBJ2-3; TRBD2 aligns across 13 bases. With 4 bases clipped from V and 5 bases from J, the junction kept 6 bases outside the gene matches. The CDR3 totals 16 residues. Germline V gene sequence: CDR1 MRHNA, CDR2 SNTAGT. The CDR3 here is CASSATSGRVGDTQYF. CDR3 DNA sequence: TGTGCCAGCAGTGCCACTAGCGGGAGGGTCGGAGATACGCAGTATTTT.

This clone was detected only once. The chain has TRBV27 and TRBJ2-1, with 12 bases identical to TRBD1. The V gene end was trimmed by 5 bases and the J gene end by 8 bases; junction bases not matched to a gene: 16. CDR1 and CDR2 (germline): MNHEY, SMNVEV (reference sequence). The CDR3 spans 18 residues. The CDR3 region has the DNA TGTGCCAGCAGTCAATCCCCCCGGGACAGGGGGCTCTTGGATGAGCAGTTCTTC. Encoded protein: CASSQSPRDRGLLDEQFF.